This paragraph covers one TCR beta chain sequence. This sample is part of a study of T cell responses to AZD1222 COVID-19 vaccine. V was shortened by 2 bases and J by 5 bases, with 15 bases between the two germline ends. This CDR3 comprises 15 residues. Germline CDR1 LNHNV, CDR2 YYDKDF (reference sequence). Measured with immunoSEQ multiplex PCR; TCRdb has only the in-frame clones, and not every one. The table includes around 100,000 clones, 92% detected once. Source: peripheral blood, taken on day 0 of AZD1222 vaccination. V usage is TRBV15 and J usage is TRBJ2-5; maybe TRBD2 (5 bases). This clonotype was sampled from an adult in good health. The CDR3 DNA is TGTGCCACCAGCAGACCGAGCCGGGGTTACGAGACCCAGTACTTC. Translating gives CATSRPSRGYETQYF.